Detailed here is one T cell receptor (beta chain). No antigen is known for it. Treatment in this sample: oral pan-JAK inhibitor, 5-10 mg twice daily. Extracted from the samples, RNA was reverse transcribed into cDNA to serve as the sequencing template. Assay used: immunoSEQ multiplex PCR; TCRdb lists only in-frame clones, some missing. The repertoire holds more than 150,000 clones, 45% to 65% seen once, with approximately 3.3% in the top ten. The data were taken from a study of CD8+ T cells in alopecia areata. On the study more broadly: After 6 to 18 months of tofacitinib, follow-up continued 6 months off drug.

Overall study findings and caveats: Both scalp clonality and the expanded CD8+ clones among the top 100 showed a significant decrease with tofacitinib.

The germline V gene has CDR1 SEHNR and CDR2 FQNEAQ (reference sequence). This CDR3 has 17 amino acids. The V end lost 3 bases, the J end lost 1 base, and 13 bases lay between the germline ends. Sequencing used CD4+ T cells sorted from blood, obtained at week 4, from a patient treated with tofacitinib. This clonotype was obtained from a human donor with alopecia areata. The chain carries TRBV7-9 and TRBJ2-6; D is unresolved. In nucleotides, the CDR3 is TGTGCCAGCAGCTTCGGCAGGATGGTGTCTGGGGCCAACGTCCTGACTTTC. This gives the protein CASSFGRMVSGANVLTF.